The 19 T cell receptor beta chains below come from one sample, sequenced in a study of PD-1 blockade in classical Hodgkin lymphoma. Time point defined: cycle 4 day 1 (C4D1), after 5 to 7 weeks of nivolumab. Brentuximab vedotin exposure varied, and every patient relapsed after autologous stem cell transplantation. Assay used: immunoSEQ multiplex PCR; TCRdb lists only in-frame clones, some missing. The data show some 52,000 clones, 86% seen once. This specimen was peripheral blood mononuclear cells (PBMCs), taken before the fourth cycle of nivolumab. Receptors originate from a human donor with classical Hodgkin lymphoma.

V and J are TRBV5-4 and TRBJ2-7; D is unresolved. The length of the CDR3 is 14 residues. V was shortened by 3 bases and J by 5 bases, with 15 bases between the two germline ends. Germline V gives CDR1 SGHNT, CDR2 YYREEE (reference sequence). The DNA of the CDR3 is TGTGCCAGCAGCTCGGGCCTCTTCCCCGACGAGCAGTACTTC. Its protein product is CASSSGLFPDEQYF.

V is TRBV6-5 and J is TRBJ1-1, with D possibly being TRBD1 (6 bases). V was trimmed by 0 bases and J by 8 bases, leaving 13 bases between them. This CDR3 has 14 amino acids. CDR1 MNHEY and CDR2 SVGAGI come from the germline V gene. This chain's CDR3 is CASSYSGGAKEAFF. The CDR3 region has the DNA TGTGCCAGCAGTTACTCGGGGGGGGCGAAGGAAGCTTTCTTT.

The chain employs TRBV27 and TRBJ2-3, with D possibly matching TRBD2 (5 bases). The CDR3 length is 17 residues. The V gene lost 2 bases and the J gene lost 4 bases, with 19 bases spanning the gap. Looked up from germline, CDR1 is MNHEY and CDR2 is SMNVEV (reference sequence). The CDR3 loop reads CASSLAWHRTGADTQYF. The CDR3 region has the DNA TGTGCCAGCAGTTTAGCTTGGCACCGGACTGGGGCAGATACGCAGTATTTT.

V and J are TRBV28 and TRBJ2-5; TRBD1 aligns across 8 bases. V was pared by 7 bases and J by 1 base, with 5 bases of the junction left unmatched. The CDR3 is 14 residues long. Germline CDR1 reads MDHEN; CDR2 reads SYDVKM. CDR3 sequence reads: CASTPGGPQETQYF. CDR3 DNA sequence: TGTGCCAGCACCCCAGGGGGCCCCCAAGAGACCCAGTACTTC.

The CDR3 protein is CASSPDGNYGYTF. As DNA, the CDR3 is TGTGCCAGCAGCCCGGACGGAAACTATGGCTACACCTTC. This sequence joins TRBV7-9 and TRBJ1-2; D call uncertain. V was cut by 5 bases and J by 2 bases, with 9 bases left in between. The CDR3 consists of 13 residues. The germline gives CDR1 SEHNR, CDR2 FQNEAQ (reference sequence).

V is TRBV23-1 and J is TRBJ2-5, with 7 positions matching TRBD1. TRBV23-1 belongs to the ORF category, with a function that is uncertain. J gave up 3 bases and V 0 bases, and 10 bases lay outside the gene matches. The CDR3 covers 17 residues. In DNA, the CDR3 is TGCGCCAGCAGTCAATCGATCCGGGACAGCGTGGAAGAGACCCAGTACTTC. Translation: CASSQSIRDSVEETQYF.

J is TRBJ1-5 and V is TRBV7-2; possible D gene TRBD1, 5 bases. This CDR3 is built from 16 residues. Germline V gives CDR1 SGHTA, CDR2 FQGNSA. With 6 bases removed from V and 0 bases from J, the gap between germline ends came to 15 bases. The CDR3 DNA reads TGTGCCAGCAGTTCCTGGGGGGGGTATAGCAATCAGCCCCAGCATTTT. Its translation: CASSSWGGYSNQPQHF.

This chain links TRBV28 with TRBJ2-5; D tentatively fits TRBD1 or TRBD2 (5 bases each). V dropped 5 bases and J dropped 3 bases, with 19 bases sitting between them. CDR3 length: 16 amino acids. CDR1 MDHEN and CDR2 SYDVKM come from the germline V gene. CDR3 in amino acids: CASSKRQHGTEETQYF. The CDR3 nucleotides read TGTGCCAGCAGTAAACGACAACACGGGACGGAAGAGACCCAGTACTTC.

The V gene is TRBV25-1, the J gene TRBJ2-7, with 11 bases aligning to TRBD1. This CDR3 is 13 amino acids long. Germline V gene data show CDR1 as MGHDK and CDR2 as SYGVNS. Trimming cost V 8 bases and J 6 bases; bases outside gene matches: 6. The CDR3 DNA follows: TGTGCCAGCGCCGGGACAGGGGGTGGCGAGCAGTACTTC. It yields the protein CASAGTGGGEQYF.

This sequence joins TRBV2 and TRBJ2-7; D gene uncertain. CDR1 is SNHLY and CDR2 is FYNNEI in the germline V gene. Trimming removed 3 bases from V and 7 bases from J, with 4 bases in between. CDR3 length: 10 residues. For the CDR3, the DNA is TGTGCCAGCAGTGATCGAGAGCAGTACTTC. It translates to CASSDREQYF. Drawing the rest from reference TRBV2 and TRBJ2-7, the complete variable domain is EPEVTQTPSHQVTQMGQEVILRCVPISNHLYFYWYRQILGQKVEFLVSFYNNEISEKSEIFDDQFSVERPDGSNFTLKIRSTKLEDSAMYFCASSDREQYFGPGTRLTVT.

This clone was detected only once. The gene calls are TRBV4-1 and TRBJ2-1; the D gene could be TRBD1 or TRBD2 (6 bases each). Germline V CDR1 and CDR2: MGHRA, YSYEKL. The CDR3 totals 17 residues. Between the trimmed V and J ends, which lost 4 bases and 3 bases, there was a span of 19 bases. CDR3 protein: CASSRGRGGTYYNEQFF. As DNA, the CDR3 is TGCGCCAGCAGCCGGGGAAGAGGGGGGACATACTACAATGAGCAGTTCTTC.

This chain uses TRBV28 with TRBJ1-3; D remains unclear. V was clipped by 6 bases and J by 2 bases, with 11 bases between them. Germline CDR1 reads MDHEN; CDR2 reads SYDVKM. CDR3 length: 14 residues. CDR3 nucleotides: TGTGCCAGCAGCTCTCATGAGCCTGGAAACACCATATATTTT. It encodes CASSSHEPGNTIYF.

The rearrangement joins TRBV28 to TRBJ2-1; the match to TRBD1 covers 9 bases. In germline, CDR1 is MDHEN, CDR2 SYDVKM. The trim removed 5 bases at V and 8 bases at J, leaving 10 bases unmatched. There are 15 residues in the CDR3. The CDR3 coding sequence is TGTGCCAGCAGTACACCCACGACAGGGGGGGATGAGCAGTTCTTC. Residues: CASSTPTTGGDEQFF.

The V call is TRBV28, the J call TRBJ1-2; D not resolved. This CDR3 is built from 14 residues. The germline V gene has CDR1 MDHEN and CDR2 SYDVKM. The V end was cut by 8 bases, the J end by 7 bases, with 20 bases between. DNA for the CDR3: TGTGCCAGCCGCCACTTCCCTAATAACGGTGGCTACACCTTC. Residues: CASRHFPNNGGYTF.

Only one count was recorded for this clone. CDR3: CASSLESSAGATYEQYF. CDR3 nucleotides: TGTGCCAGCAGCTTAGAAAGTTCAGCGGGGGCAACCTACGAGCAGTACTTC. The rearrangement uses TRBV7-8 and TRBJ2-7; 8 bases match TRBD2. There are 17 residues in the CDR3. After removal of 1 base from V and 2 bases from J, the junction contained 10 bases not matched to a gene. CDR1 is SGHVS and CDR2 is FQNEAQ in the germline V gene.

The chain uses TRBV28 and TRBJ1-2; possibly TRBD1 for D (5 bases). V lost 4 bases, J lost 9 bases, and 12 bases lay in between. This CDR3 is built from 12 residues. Germline lookup yields CDR1 MDHEN and CDR2 SYDVKM. This CDR3 is CASSSGTLSYTF. The DNA of the CDR3 is TGTGCCAGCAGTTCAGGGACCTTGAGCTACACCTTC.

V and J are TRBV7-9 and TRBJ1-2, with D maybe TRBD1 (5 bases). Germline CDR1 reads SEHNR; CDR2 reads FQNEAQ (reference sequence). This CDR3 comprises 16 residues. V lost 8 bases, J lost 4 bases, and 23 bases lay in between. CDR3 nucleotide sequence: TGTGCCAGCTATCGTTTTCGACAGACACCACCCTATGGCTACACCTTC. This encodes CASYRFRQTPPYGYTF.

The CDR3 sequence: CANPPGQGCNEQFF. CDR3 DNA sequence: TGTGCCAATCCACCGGGACAGGGGTGCAATGAGCAGTTCTTC. V and J are TRBV21-1 and TRBJ2-1; TRBD1 is the table's D call, not checked against the DNA. TRBV21-1 is a documented pseudogene. CDR3 length: 14 residues.

This sequence joins TRBV4-3 and TRBJ1-6; 7 positions agree with TRBD1. The V gene end was trimmed by 2 bases and the J gene end by 4 bases; junction bases not matched to a gene: 5. The CDR3 extends over 16 amino acids. The germline gives CDR1 LGHNA, CDR2 YSLEER. The CDR3 sequence: CASSQTGTAYNSPLHF. In nucleotides, the CDR3 is TGCGCCAGCAGCCAAACCGGGACAGCGTATAATTCACCCCTCCACTTT.